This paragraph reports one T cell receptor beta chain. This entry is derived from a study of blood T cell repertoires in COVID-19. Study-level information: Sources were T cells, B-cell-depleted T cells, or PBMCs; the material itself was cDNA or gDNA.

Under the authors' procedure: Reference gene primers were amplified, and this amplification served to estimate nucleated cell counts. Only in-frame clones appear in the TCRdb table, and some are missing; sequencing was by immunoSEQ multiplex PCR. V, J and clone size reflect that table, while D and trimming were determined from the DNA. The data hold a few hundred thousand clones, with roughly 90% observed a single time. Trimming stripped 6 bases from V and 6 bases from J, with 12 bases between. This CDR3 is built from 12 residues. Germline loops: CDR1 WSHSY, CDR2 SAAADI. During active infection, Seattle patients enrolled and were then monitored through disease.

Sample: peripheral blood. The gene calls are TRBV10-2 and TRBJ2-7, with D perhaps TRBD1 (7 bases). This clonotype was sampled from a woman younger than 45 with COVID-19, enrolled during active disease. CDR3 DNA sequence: TGCGCCAGCAGCAGGGGGGCGGGCGAGCAGTACTTC. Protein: CASSRGAGEQYF.